What follows are 14 T cell receptor beta chains derived from one specimen sequenced in a study of T cell responses to AZD1222 COVID-19 vaccine. Some clones are missing from TCRdb's copy, which holds only in-frame ones; the method was immunoSEQ multiplex PCR. The data hold roughly 80,000 clones, with 90% observed a single time. Sequencing was performed on peripheral blood, taken 28 days after the second AZD1222 dose. The source is an adult who received the AZD1222 COVID-19 vaccine.

CDR3 amino acids: CASSPPPLNTGELFF. In DNA, the CDR3 is TGTGCCAGCAGCCCCCCTCCCCTGAACACCGGGGAGCTGTTTTTT. V usage is TRBV7-2 and J usage is TRBJ2-2; D gene ambiguous. V gave up 5 bases and J gave up 1 base, with 11 bases separating them. From germline, CDR1 is SGHTA and CDR2 FQGNSA. The CDR3 sequence is 15 residues long.

V gene TRBV28 combines with J gene TRBJ1-5, with 9 positions matching TRBD1. Germline lookup yields CDR1 MDHEN and CDR2 SYDVKM. The CDR3 spans 15 residues. Trimming took 3 bases from V and 4 from J; bases not matched to a gene: 4. The CDR3 sequence is CASSFSGQGNQPQHF. The CDR3 nucleotides are TGTGCCAGCAGTTTCTCGGGACAGGGTAATCAGCCCCAGCATTTT.

The chain combines TRBV3-1 (or the pseudogene TRBV3-2) with TRBJ1-6; D gene uncertain. The CDR3 runs to 12 residues. Trimming took 0 bases from V and 8 from J, leaving 2 bases between them. The germline V gene encodes CDR1 LGHDT and CDR2 YNNKEL (reference sequence). The CDR3 is CASSQDDSPLHF. The DNA for the CDR3 is TGTGCCAGCAGCCAAGATGATTCACCCCTCCACTTT.

V usage is TRBV13 and J usage is TRBJ2-1; D might be TRBD1 (6 bases). The CDR3 covers 14 residues. Between the trimmed V and J ends, which lost 5 bases and 3 bases, there was a span of 11 bases. Germline values: CDR1 PRHDT, CDR2 FYEKMQ (reference sequence). The DNA of the CDR3 is TGTGCCAGCAGCCAGGAGACAGGCTACAATGAGCAGTTCTTC. It encodes CASSQETGYNEQFF.

The chain carries TRBV9 and TRBJ2-7, with TRBD1 identical over 11 bases. This CDR3 comprises 16 residues. Germline V CDR1 and CDR2: SGDLS, YYNGEE. Germline trimming cut 3 bases from V and 1 base from J; bases unmatched to any gene: 6. The CDR3 nucleotides read TGTGCCAGCAGCGCCCGCGGGACAGGGGGATCCTACGAGCAGTACTTC. Encoded protein: CASSARGTGGSYEQYF.

This clone was seen only once. This sequence joins TRBV7-2 and TRBJ2-7; no firm D call. V was shortened by 5 bases and J by 0 bases, with 17 bases between the two germline ends. Germline V CDR1 and CDR2: SGHTA, FQGNSA. This CDR3 region has 16 residues. The CDR3 sequence is CASSLEYGRSSYEQYF. The CDR3 bases are TGTGCCAGCAGCCTCGAGTATGGCCGAAGCTCCTACGAGCAGTACTTC.

J is TRBJ2-5 and V is TRBV5-4; tentative D call: TRBD2 (6 bases). Germline V gene sequence: CDR1 SGHNT, CDR2 YYREEE (reference sequence). The CDR3 is 15 amino acids. Trimming cost V 0 bases and J 5 bases, with 14 bases left between them. CDR3 region: CASSLDTGVAETQYF. The CDR3 nucleotides are TGTGCCAGCAGCTTGGATACGGGGGTCGCGGAGACCCAGTACTTC.

The gene calls are TRBV5-4 and TRBJ1-6, with TRBD1 identical over 7 bases. The V and J ends lost 4 bases and 8 bases, in that order; junction bases with no gene match: 6. CDR1 and CDR2 from the germline V gene are SGHNT and YYREEE (reference sequence). The CDR3 runs to 14 residues. The CDR3 is CASSLRQGYSPLHF. The CDR3 DNA is TGTGCCAGCAGCCTACGACAGGGTTATTCACCCCTCCACTTT.

This rearrangement joins TRBV4-1 to TRBJ2-7; the D call may be TRBD1 or TRBD2 (5 bases each). V lost 6 bases to trimming and J lost 4 bases, with 25 bases between them. Germline CDR1 reads MGHRA; CDR2 reads YSYEKL. The CDR3 sequence is 17 residues long. The CDR3 sequence is CASSQLGVAPKSYEQYF. As DNA, the CDR3 is TGCGCCAGCAGTCAACTGGGGGTAGCTCCTAAATCTTACGAGCAGTACTTC.

This clone has just a few counts. CDR3 loop: CASSFNTGVDYGYTF. Written as DNA, the CDR3 is TGCGCCAGCAGCTTCAACACAGGGGTGGACTATGGCTACACCTTC. The gene calls are TRBV5-1 and TRBJ1-2, with TRBD1 matching over 7 bases. Germline V lookup: CDR1 SGHRS, CDR2 YFSETQ. The junction had 7 bases not matched to a gene; V was cut back by 2 bases and J by 3 bases. This CDR3 has 15 amino acids.

The rearrangement links TRBV7-8 to TRBJ2-3; D not resolved. The CDR3 spans 15 residues. V was pared by 0 bases and J by 2 bases, with 9 bases between. CDR1 is SGHVS and CDR2 is FQNEAQ in the germline V gene. This CDR3 is CASSLARSFTDTQYF. The CDR3 region has the DNA TGTGCCAGCAGCTTAGCACGTTCGTTCACAGATACGCAGTATTTT. The whole variable domain, remainder taken from reference TRBV7-8 and TRBJ2-3, is GAGVSQSPRYKVAKRGQDVALRCDPISGHVSLFWYQQALGQGPEFLTYFQNEAQLDKSGLPSDRFFAERPEGSVSTLKIQRTQQEDSAVYLCASSLARSFTDTQYFGPGTRLTVL.

The chain has TRBV5-1 and TRBJ2-2; D is unclear. This CDR3 region has 14 residues. The V end lost 4 bases, the J end lost 0 bases, and 7 bases lay between the germline ends. Germline-derived CDR1 and CDR2 are SGHRS and YFSETQ. In DNA form, the CDR3 reads TGCGCCAGCAGCGCGGACGCGAACACCGGGGAGCTGTTTTTT. Protein product: CASSADANTGELFF. The variable domain in full, with the rest retrieved from reference TRBV5-1 and TRBJ2-2, is KAGVTQTPRYLIKTRGQQVTLSCSPISGHRSVSWYQQTPGQGLQFLFEYFSETQRNKGNFPGRFSGRQFSNSRSEMNVSTLELGDSALYLCASSADANTGELFFGEGSRLTVL.

In DNA form, the CDR3 reads TGTGCCAGCAGCCTTGACCGCCTCCAAGAGACCCAGTACTTC. This sequence encodes CASSLDRLQETQYF. This chain uses TRBV3-1 (or the pseudogene TRBV3-2) with TRBJ2-5; D call uncertain. The germline CDR1 and CDR2 sequences are LGHDT and YNNKEL (reference sequence). V was clipped by 4 bases and J by 1 base, with 10 bases between them. The length of the CDR3 is 14 residues.

This chain connects TRBV29-1 to TRBJ2-6, with D perhaps TRBD2 (5 bases). Germline V gene data show CDR1 as SQVTM and CDR2 as ANQGSEA. V was cut by 6 bases and J by 1 base, with 13 bases left in between. This CDR3 is 15 amino acids long. The CDR3 nucleotides are TGCAGCGTGTGGGAAGGAGGTTCTGGGGCCAACGTCCTGACTTTC. Encoded protein: CSVWEGGSGANVLTF.